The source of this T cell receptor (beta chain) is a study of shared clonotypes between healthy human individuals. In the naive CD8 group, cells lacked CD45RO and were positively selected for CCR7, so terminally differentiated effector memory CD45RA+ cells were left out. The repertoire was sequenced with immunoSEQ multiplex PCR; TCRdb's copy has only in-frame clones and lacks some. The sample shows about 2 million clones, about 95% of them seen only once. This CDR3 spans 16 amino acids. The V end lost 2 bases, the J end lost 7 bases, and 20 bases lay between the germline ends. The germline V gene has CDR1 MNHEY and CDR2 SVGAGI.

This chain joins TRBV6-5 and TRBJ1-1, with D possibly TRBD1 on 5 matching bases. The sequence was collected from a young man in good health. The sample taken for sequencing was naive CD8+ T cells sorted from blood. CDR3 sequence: CASSYNVGGRDGEAFF. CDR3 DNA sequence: TGTGCCAGCAGTTACAACGTTGGGGGACGGGACGGTGAAGCTTTCTTT.